The next 17 T cell receptor beta chains were all read from a single sample in a study of post-analysis software for immune sequencing data. Study results and limitations: The study found TRBV5-6, TRBV5-1 and TRBV20-1 among a handful of TRBV segments more frequent in patients than controls.

No antigen has been identified for these receptors. Prepared libraries of TCR beta cDNA carried unique molecular identifiers. One entry per CDR3 protein results from TCRdb running MiXCR on the PCR reads. The sample holds over 150,000 distinct CDR3 sequences, approximately 31% seen once. Material for sequencing was blood. These receptors all come from a girl aged 10-17 years with multiple sclerosis.

This clonotype was found a few times. CDR3 sequence (DNA): TGTGCCAGCTCACCGCAGAACCCACTAGCGGGGGAGCAGTTCTTC. Residues: CASSPQNPLAGEQFF. The rearrangement links TRBV18 to TRBJ2-1, with 10 bases that match TRBD2. J gave up 10 bases and V 3 bases, and 9 bases lay outside the gene matches. CDR1 is KGHSH, CDR2 LQKENI, per germline. The CDR3 extends over 15 amino acids.

Concerning this clonotype: A much larger clonotype is one base distant, so this may be a read error. The conserved phenylalanine or tryptophan is not found at the CDR3 terminus, so this likely reflects a read error. V gene TRBV29-1 combines with J gene TRBJ1-2; TRBD1 matches 8 bases. CDR3 size: 14 residues. Per the germline V gene, CDR1 is SQVTM and CDR2 is ANQGSEA. The V segment lost 6 bases and the J segment 3 bases; nucleotides outside the gene matches: 9. The chain's CDR3 is CSVRDRPSDYGYTS. DNA of the CDR3: TGCAGCGTACGGGACAGGCCTTCGGACTATGGCTACACCTCC.

The gene calls are TRBV7-9 and TRBJ2-1; 7 positions agree with TRBD1. CDR1 SEHNR and CDR2 FQNEAQ come from the germline V gene (reference sequence). The CDR3 is 15 amino acids. The V gene end was trimmed by 0 bases and the J gene end by 6 bases; junction bases not matched to a gene: 5. CDR3 DNA sequence: TGTGCCAGCAGCTTAGCGCGAGGGACAGCCAATGAGCAGTTCTTC. Its translation: CASSLARGTANEQFF.

The rearrangement uses TRBV18 and TRBJ2-7, with 7 bases matching TRBD2. CDR1 and CDR2 (germline): KGHSH, LQKENI. V shed 2 bases, J shed 7 bases, and the junction held 8 bases outside the gene matches. The CDR3 is 14 residues long. The CDR3 region is CASSPSGIYNEQYF. CDR3 sequence (DNA): TGTGCCAGCTCACCAAGCGGGATTTACAATGAGCAGTACTTC.

The chain uses TRBV12-3 or TRBV12-4 and TRBJ1-5; D is uncertain. CDR3 length: 12 residues. Trimming took off 4 bases at V and 5 bases at J, with 6 bases between the two ends. DNA for the CDR3: TGTGCCAGCAGTTCCGCTTATCAGCCCCAGCATTTT. It is translated as CASSSAYQPQHF.

This clonotype was observed at least ten times. The chain employs TRBV28 and TRBJ1-2, with 9 positions matching TRBD1. The V gene's germline CDR1 is MDHEN and CDR2 SYDVKM. V lost 6 bases to trimming and J lost 6 bases; unmatched junction nucleotides: 5. The CDR3 covers 13 residues. The CDR3 protein is CASSSDRGNGYTF. As DNA, the CDR3 is TGTGCCAGCAGCTCTGACAGGGGGAATGGCTACACCTTC.

Many counts were recorded for this clonotype. Written as DNA, the CDR3 is TGTGCCATCAGTGAGTCCCAACTAGCGGGTGAATCCAATGAGCAGTTCTTC. This codes for CAISESQLAGESNEQFF. The genes are TRBV10-3 and TRBJ2-1; 9 bases agree with TRBD2. Germline CDR1 is ENHRY and CDR2 is SYGVKD. Unmatched junction bases numbered 9, after V lost 0 bases and J lost 6 bases. The CDR3 is made up of 17 amino acids.

Comment on this clonotype: The junction differs from germline at one of its ends, possibly a read error. V usage is TRBV28 and J usage is TRBJ2-1; a weak D match, TRBD2 (5 bases). CDR3 length: 13 residues. In germline, CDR1 is MDHEN, CDR2 SYDVKM. In DNA, the CDR3 is TGTACCAGCAGTTCGGCTAGCTTGAATGAGCAGTTCTTC. It translates to CTSSSASLNEQFF.

For this clonotype: An end of the junction differs from the germline gene, which may be a read error. The chain is built from TRBV6-1 and TRBJ2-4; 10 bases are shared with TRBD2. Near its end, the DNA agrees better with TRBJ2-7, so the J call may be wrong. Germline CDR1 and CDR2: MNHNS and SASEGT. The CDR3 is 14 residues long. CDR3 amino acids: CANSEGLAKYEQYF. The CDR3, as DNA: TGTGCCAACAGTGAGGGACTAGCGAAATACGAGCAGTACTTC.

V gene TRBV19 combines with J gene TRBJ2-1; 8 nucleotides align to TRBD1. The germline V gene encodes CDR1 LNHDA and CDR2 SQIVND (reference sequence). Germline trimming cut 5 bases from V and 9 bases from J; bases unmatched to any gene: 15. This CDR3 contains 16 residues. The CDR3 DNA sequence: TGTGCCAGTAGTGCACGTACAGGGGGGTCGCAAAGTGAGCAGTTCTTC. Its translation is CASSARTGGSQSEQFF.

With respect to this clonotype: This sequence may be a read error, since a much larger clone differs from it by one base. V usage is TRBV6-1 and J usage is TRBJ2-6; no reliable D call. The CDR3 consists of 18 residues. Per the germline V gene, CDR1 is MNHNS and CDR2 is SASEGT. CDR3 DNA sequence: TGTGCCAGCAGAGAGACTTTCATTTCATTCTCTGAGGCCAACGTCCTGACTTTC. It encodes CASRETFISFSEANVLTF.

This clonotype appeared once. This rearrangement joins TRBV5-1 to TRBJ1-5; no reliable D call. The V gene's germline CDR1 is SGHRS and CDR2 YFSETQ. V was clipped by 5 bases and J by 3 bases, with 12 bases between them. This CDR3 comprises 14 residues. The CDR3 sequence is CASRGEVTNQPQHF. The CDR3 bases are TGCGCCAGCAGAGGTGAGGTTACCAATCAGCCCCAGCATTTT.

To note about this clonotype: It may be a read error: a sequence one base away is much more abundant. The chain combines TRBV28 with TRBJ2-4; TRBD1 matches at 10 bases. The J call may be mistaken, given a closer DNA end match to TRBJ2-7. CDR3 size: 18 residues. Germline loops: CDR1 MDHEN, CDR2 SYDVKM. The DNA of the CDR3 is TGTGCCAGCAGTTCCCCCTTTTGGGACAGGGGAGGAACCTACGAGCAGTACTTC. It encodes CASSSPFWDRGGTYEQYF.

The V gene is TRBV29-1, the J gene TRBJ1-2; the match to TRBD1 covers 7 bases. V shed 6 bases and J 8 bases; nucleotides not matched to a gene: 9. This CDR3 has 12 amino acids. CDR1 is SQVTM and CDR2 is ANQGSEA in the germline V gene. The CDR3 spells CSVERTGRGYTF. CDR3 in DNA: TGCAGCGTCGAAAGGACAGGACGAGGCTACACCTTC.

This clonotype was observed once. A much more abundant neighbour one base away suggests this may be a read error. The J gene is TRBJ2-3, the V gene TRBV11-1, with D possibly called TRBD1 or TRBD2 (6 bases each). There are 15 residues in the CDR3. CDR1 and CDR2 from the germline V gene are SGHAT and FQDESV (reference sequence). V was shortened by 2 bases and J by 3 bases, with 12 bases between the two germline ends. CDR3 sequence (DNA): TGTGCCAGCAGCTTAAAACAGGGACTTACAGATACGCAGTATTTT. This codes for CASSLKQGLTDTQYF. The full variable domain, in which reference TRBV11-1 and TRBJ2-3 provide the parts outside the CDR3, is EAEVAQSPRYKITEKSQAVAFWCDPISGHATLYWYRQILGQGPELLVQFQDESVVDDSQLPKDRFSAERLKGVDSTLKIQPAELGDSAMYLCASSLKQGLTDTQYFGPGTRLTVL.

Concerning this clonotype: A read error is possible here, since a much larger clone lies one base away. The V and J genes are TRBV5-1 and TRBJ2-7, with D tentatively TRBD2 (6 bases). CDR3 length: 13 amino acids. Germline V gives CDR1 SGHRS, CDR2 YFSETQ. The chain's CDR3 is CASSGGTPYVQYF. In nucleotides, the CDR3 is TGCGCCAGCAGCGGCGGGACTCCCTACGTGCAGTACTTC.

This clonotype was picked up a small number of times. The CDR3 reads CASSPPGTVNTEAFF. The DNA for the CDR3 is TGTGCCAGCAGCCCGCCCGGGACAGTGAACACTGAAGCTTTCTTT. V usage is TRBV7-9 and J usage is TRBJ1-1, with TRBD1 identical over 7 bases. The CDR3 length is 15 residues. The ends lost 5 bases at V and 0 bases at J; junction bases unmatched: 6. The germline gives CDR1 SEHNR, CDR2 FQNEAQ (reference sequence). The variable domain in full, completed from reference TRBV7-9 and TRBJ1-1, reads DTGVSQNPRHKITKRGQNVTFRCDPISEHNRLYWYRQTLGQGPEFLTYFQNEAQLEKSRLLSDRFSAERPKGSFSTLEIQRTEQGDSAMYLCASSPPGTVNTEAFFGQGTRLTVV.